This is a list of T cell receptor beta chains from one sample in a study of identical twins. TCRdb itself ran the 5' RACE reads through MiXCR, one entry per CDR3 protein. The table includes some 500,000 distinct CDR3 sequences, 9.5% to 10% detected once. A further study also used this sample, focusing on yellow fever vaccine responses in identical twins.

Material: PBMCs. The origin of the receptors is a woman younger than 30 in good health. CDR3s include the opening cysteine and the closing phenylalanine or tryptophan. The order of the fields is J gene, CDR3 length, clone size, D gene, V gene, CDR3 protein, CDR3 DNA. D genes are given only for firm matches. The size entry is marked missing in some rows and otherwise reads once, few, many or a size class.

TRBJ2-7 15 . . TRBV14 CASSPGYGGSYEQYF TGTGCCAGCAGCCCAGGTTATGGGGGCTCCTACGAGCAGTACTTC
TRBJ2-1 17 . TRBD2 TRBV5-5 CASSSLRAGDAYNEQFF TGTGCCAGCAGCTCCCTCCGGGCGGGGGACGCCTACAATGAGCAGTTCTTC
TRBJ2-1 15 many TRBD2 TRBV10-3 CAISDVGLAGGEQFF TGTGCCATCAGTGACGTAGGACTAGCGGGAGGTGAGCAGTTCTTC
TRBJ2-7 14 . TRBD2 TRBV20-1 CSAGGLAVSGEQYF TGCAGTGCTGGGGGACTAGCGGTCTCGGGGGAGCAGTACTTC
TRBJ2-5 13 many . TRBV10-1 CASSEVGQETQYF TGCGCCAGCAGTGAGGTTGGACAAGAGACCCAGTACTTC
TRBJ2-2 15 . TRBD2 TRBV10-3 CAIGGLAGGTGELFF TGTGCCATCGGCGGACTAGCGGGGGGGACCGGGGAGCTGTTTTTT
TRBJ1-2 14 few TRBD1 TRBV6-2/TRBV6-3 CASSSDRLNFGYTF TGTGCCAGCAGTTCGGACAGGCTCAACTTTGGCTACACCTTC
TRBJ2-7 13 many TRBD2 TRBV5-6 CASSSGAAYEQYF TGTGCCAGCAGTAGCGGGGCTGCCTACGAGCAGTACTTC
TRBJ2-4 14 many . TRBV4-1 CASSQPRGWDIQYF TGCGCCAGCAGCCAACCCAGGGGCTGGGACATTCAGTACTTC
TRBJ2-7 17 few TRBD1 TRBV6-5 CASSYPPRTGGSYEQYF TGTGCCAGCAGTTACCCCCCTCGGACAGGGGGCTCCTACGAGCAGTACTTC
TRBJ1-1 12 . . TRBV12-5 CASAQRNTEAFF TGTGCTAGTGCACAGAGGAACACTGAAGCTTTCTTT
TRBJ1-2 15 many . TRBV7-2 CASSSQRGAKYGYTF TGTGCCAGCAGCTCCCAAAGGGGGGCAAAATATGGCTACACCTTC
TRBJ2-7 15 few . TRBV7-2 CASSPTDRKNYEQYF TGTGCCAGCAGCCCAACCGACAGGAAAAACTACGAGCAGTACTTC
TRBJ1-1 17 few . TRBV14 CASSQDLWGPVNTEAFF TGTGCCAGCAGCCAAGATCTCTGGGGGCCGGTAAACACTGAAGCTTTCTTT
TRBJ2-5 17 few . TRBV6-2/TRBV6-3 CASSSPAGVRYQETQYF TGTGCCAGCAGTTCCCCGGCAGGGGTACGGTACCAAGAGACCCAGTACTTC
TRBJ2-3 17 many TRBD2 TRBV28 CASSLRGLAGSTDTQYF TGTGCCAGCAGTTTACGGGGGCTAGCGGGGAGCACAGATACGCAGTATTTT
TRBJ2-7 13 many TRBD1 TRBV20-1 CSAKRTGLYEQYF TGCAGTGCCAAAAGGACAGGGCTCTACGAGCAGTACTTC
TRBJ1-1 13 many . TRBV7-9 CASTLEGLSEAFF TGTGCCAGCACCCTTGAGGGTCTATCTGAAGCTTTCTTT
TRBJ2-1 14 many . TRBV6-2/TRBV6-3 CASSASDSYNEQFF TGTGCCAGCAGTGCCAGTGACTCCTACAATGAGCAGTTCTTC
TRBJ1-1 12 few . TRBV7-2 CASSLGTFEAFF TGTGCCAGCAGCTTGGGGACATTCGAAGCTTTCTTT
TRBJ2-7 15 few . TRBV2 CASSEAFDRNYEQYF TGTGCCAGCAGTGAAGCCTTTGACAGGAACTACGAGCAGTACTTC
TRBJ2-2 15 . . TRBV3-1 CATSPQGSWTGELFF TGTGCCACCAGCCCACAGGGTAGCTGGACCGGGGAGCTGTTTTTT
TRBJ1-5 12 . . TRBV10-3 CAIQDVNQPQHF TGTGCCATACAGGATGTCAATCAGCCCCAGCATTTT
TRBJ2-3 12 . . TRBV14 CASSQDLHSWYF TGTGCCAGCAGCCAAGATTTACATTCGTGGTATTTT